This T cell receptor beta chain was profiled in a study of blood T cell repertoires in COVID-19. Across the whole study: Italy, Spain and the United States were the sources of the convalescent and acute COVID-19 samples. From T cells, B-cell-depleted T cells, or PBMCs came the material, which was cDNA or gDNA.

As processed by the authors: Estimated nucleated cell counts came from reference gene primer amplification. Sequencing used immunoSEQ multiplex PCR; TCRdb keeps in-frame clones, though not all of them. V and J calls and clone size come straight from that table; D and trimming were deduced from the DNA. Of hundreds of thousands of clones listed, around four fifths were seen once; the top ten hold around 5%. There are a few counts of this clone. Germline values: CDR1 SGHVS, CDR2 FQNEAQ. The CDR3 totals 15 residues. V lost 3 bases and J lost 9; bases outside the gene matches: 7. Sequencing was done on a sample of peripheral blood. The clonotype originates from an older woman with acute or convalescent COVID-19. This rearrangement joins TRBV7-8 to TRBJ1-6; 8 bases align to TRBD1. CDR3 DNA: TGTGCCAGCAGCTTTTCTCCAGGGGGCGGTTCACCCCTCCACTTT. This sequence encodes CASSFSPGGGSPLHF.